This T cell receptor (beta chain) comes out of a study of cytomegalovirus exposure and HLA in healthy donors. Study-level background: Unique TCR beta sequences numbering approximately 120 million came from 150 million to 200 million T cells in an earlier analysis.

The germline V gene has CDR1 SGHAT and CDR2 FQNNGV. The V and J ends lost 8 bases and 5 bases, in that order; junction bases with no gene match: 10. The CDR3 loop spans 14 amino acids. The primer mix had 60 Vbeta and 13 Jbeta primers. Here immunoSEQ multiplex PCR was the method, and the copy in TCRdb shows in-frame clones only, minus some. This sample has about 180,000 clones, with about four fifths found just once. This chain joins TRBV11-2 and TRBJ1-1; 8 bases are a match to TRBD1. Sequencing was done on a sample of PBMCs. This receptor was obtained from a woman aged 18-30 years in good health and CMV-seropositive. The CDR3 here is CASVIQGAGTEAFF. CDR3 coding DNA: TGTGCCAGCGTGATTCAGGGGGCGGGAACTGAAGCTTTCTTT.